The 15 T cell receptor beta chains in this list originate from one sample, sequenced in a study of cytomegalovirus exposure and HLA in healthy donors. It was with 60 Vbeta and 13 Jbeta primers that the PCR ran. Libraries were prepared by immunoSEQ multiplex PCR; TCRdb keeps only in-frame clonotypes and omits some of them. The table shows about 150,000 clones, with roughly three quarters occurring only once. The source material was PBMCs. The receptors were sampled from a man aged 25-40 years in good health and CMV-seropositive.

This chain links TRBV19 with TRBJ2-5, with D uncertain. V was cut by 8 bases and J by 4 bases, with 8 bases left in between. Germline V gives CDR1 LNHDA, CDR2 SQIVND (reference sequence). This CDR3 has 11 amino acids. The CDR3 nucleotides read TGTGCCAGTTCTGAAGCAGAGACCCAGTACTTC. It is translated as CASSEAETQYF.

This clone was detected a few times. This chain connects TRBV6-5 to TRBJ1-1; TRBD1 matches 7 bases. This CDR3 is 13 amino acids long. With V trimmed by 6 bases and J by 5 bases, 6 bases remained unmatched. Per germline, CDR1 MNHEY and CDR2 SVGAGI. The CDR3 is CASSNDRDTEAFF. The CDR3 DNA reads TGTGCCAGCAGCAACGACAGGGATACTGAAGCTTTCTTT.

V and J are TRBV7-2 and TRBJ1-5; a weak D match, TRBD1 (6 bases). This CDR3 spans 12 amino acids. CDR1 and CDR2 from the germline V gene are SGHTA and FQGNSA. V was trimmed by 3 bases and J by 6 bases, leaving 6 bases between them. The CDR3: CASSLDSQPQHF. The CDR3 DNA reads TGTGCCAGCAGCTTGGACAGTCAGCCCCAGCATTTT.

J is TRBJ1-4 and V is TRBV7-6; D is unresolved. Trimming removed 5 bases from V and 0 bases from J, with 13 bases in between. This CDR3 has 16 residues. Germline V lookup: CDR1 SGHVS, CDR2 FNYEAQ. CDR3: CASSRNEAATNEKLFF. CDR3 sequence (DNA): TGTGCCAGCAGCCGTAACGAAGCTGCAACTAATGAAAAACTGTTTTTT.

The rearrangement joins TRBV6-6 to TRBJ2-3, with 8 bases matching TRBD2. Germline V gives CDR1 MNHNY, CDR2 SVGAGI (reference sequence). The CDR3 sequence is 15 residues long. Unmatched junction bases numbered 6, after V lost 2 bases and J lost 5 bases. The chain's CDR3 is CASSYGGRIGDTQYF. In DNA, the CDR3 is TGTGCCAGCAGTTACGGCGGGAGGATCGGAGATACGCAGTATTTT.

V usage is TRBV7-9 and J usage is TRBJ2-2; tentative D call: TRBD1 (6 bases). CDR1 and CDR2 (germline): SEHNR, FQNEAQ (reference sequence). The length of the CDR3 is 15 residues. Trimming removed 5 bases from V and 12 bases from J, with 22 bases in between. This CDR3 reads CASSTQQGYGPQLFF. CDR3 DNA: TGTGCCAGCAGCACCCAACAGGGATACGGTCCGCAGCTGTTTTTT.

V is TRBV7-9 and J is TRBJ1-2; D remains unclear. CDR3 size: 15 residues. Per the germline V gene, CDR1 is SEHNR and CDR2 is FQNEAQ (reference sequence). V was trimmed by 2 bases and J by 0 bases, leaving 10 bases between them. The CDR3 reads CASSLNGLPNYGYTF. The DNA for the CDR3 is TGTGCCAGCAGCTTAAACGGTTTGCCTAACTATGGCTACACCTTC. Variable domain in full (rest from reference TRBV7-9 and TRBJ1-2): DTGVSQNPRHKITKRGQNVTFRCDPISEHNRLYWYRQTLGQGPEFLTYFQNEAQLEKSRLLSDRFSAERPKGSFSTLEIQRTEQGDSAMYLCASSLNGLPNYGYTFGSGTRLTVV.

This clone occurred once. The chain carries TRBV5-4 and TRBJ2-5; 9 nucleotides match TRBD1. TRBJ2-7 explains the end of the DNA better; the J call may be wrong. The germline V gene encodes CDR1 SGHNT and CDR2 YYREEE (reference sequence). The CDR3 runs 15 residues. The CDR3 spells CASSTPRTGVNEQYF. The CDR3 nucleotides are TGTGCCAGCAGTACTCCGCGGACAGGGGTAAACGAGCAGTACTTC.

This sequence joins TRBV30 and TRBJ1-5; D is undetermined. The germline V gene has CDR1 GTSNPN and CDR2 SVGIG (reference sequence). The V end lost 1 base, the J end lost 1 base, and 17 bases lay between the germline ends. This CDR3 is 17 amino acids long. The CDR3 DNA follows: TGTGCCTGGAGTGCCCCCCGCAGCCCGCGGAGCAATCAGCCCCAGCATTTT. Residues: CAWSAPRSPRSNQPQHF. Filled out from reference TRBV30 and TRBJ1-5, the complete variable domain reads SQTIHQWPATLVQPVGSPLSLECTVEGTSNPNLYWYRQAAGRGLQLLFYSVGIGQISSEVPQNLSASRPQDRQFILSSKKLLLSDSGFYLCAWSAPRSPRSNQPQHFGDGTRLSIL.

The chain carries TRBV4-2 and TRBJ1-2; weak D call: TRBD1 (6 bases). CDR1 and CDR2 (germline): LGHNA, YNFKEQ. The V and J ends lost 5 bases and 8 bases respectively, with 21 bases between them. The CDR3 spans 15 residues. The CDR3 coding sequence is TGTGCCAGCAGCGTGACAGAAGGGGGGGCGTACGGCTACACCTTC. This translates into CASSVTEGGAYGYTF.

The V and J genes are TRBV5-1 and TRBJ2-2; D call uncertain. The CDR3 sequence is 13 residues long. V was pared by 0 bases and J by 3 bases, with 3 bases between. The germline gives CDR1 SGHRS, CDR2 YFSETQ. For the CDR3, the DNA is TGCGCCAGCAGCTTGGCCTACACCGGGGAGCTGTTTTTT. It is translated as CASSLAYTGELFF.

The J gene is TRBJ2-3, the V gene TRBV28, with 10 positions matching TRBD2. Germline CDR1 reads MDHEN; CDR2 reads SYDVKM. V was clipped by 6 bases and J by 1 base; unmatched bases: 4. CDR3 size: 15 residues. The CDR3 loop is CASRSGLAGTDTQYF. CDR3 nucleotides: TGTGCCAGCAGATCCGGACTAGCGGGCACAGATACGCAGTATTTT.

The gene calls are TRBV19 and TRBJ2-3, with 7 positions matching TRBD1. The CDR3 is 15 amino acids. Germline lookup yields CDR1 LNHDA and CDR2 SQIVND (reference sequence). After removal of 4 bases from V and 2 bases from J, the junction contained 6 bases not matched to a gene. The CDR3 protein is CASSNRGSDTDTQYF. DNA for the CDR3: TGTGCCAGTAGTAACAGGGGTTCCGACACAGATACGCAGTATTTT.

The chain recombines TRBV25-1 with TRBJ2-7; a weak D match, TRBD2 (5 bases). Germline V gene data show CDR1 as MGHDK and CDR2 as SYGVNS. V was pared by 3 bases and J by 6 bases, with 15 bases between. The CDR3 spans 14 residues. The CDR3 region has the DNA TGTGCCAGCAGTGACCCAGCGGACCTCCTCGAGCAGTACTTC. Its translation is CASSDPADLLEQYF.

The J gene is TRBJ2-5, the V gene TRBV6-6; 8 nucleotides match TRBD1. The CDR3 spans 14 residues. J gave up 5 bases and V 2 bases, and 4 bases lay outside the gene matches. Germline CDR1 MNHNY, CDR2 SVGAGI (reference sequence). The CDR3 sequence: CASSYPRDRETQYF. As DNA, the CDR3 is TGTGCCAGCAGTTACCCCCGGGACAGGGAGACCCAGTACTTC.